One T cell receptor (beta chain) is described in this entry. Germline is not matched at one junction end, which may reflect a read error. This sample is part of a study of cytomegalovirus exposure and HLA in healthy donors. A multiplex PCR was run with 60 Vbeta primers and 13 Jbeta primers. Here immunoSEQ multiplex PCR was the method, and the copy in TCRdb shows in-frame clones only, minus some. The repertoire has roughly 120,000 clones, approximately 70% of them found once; the top ten carry around 5%. This CDR3 spans 13 amino acids. Germline V CDR1 and CDR2: ENHRY, SYGVKD. The sample was PBMCs. The genes are TRBV10-3 and TRBJ1-5, with no clear D. This clonotype was obtained from a man between 60 and 75 years old in good health and CMV-seropositive. As DNA, the CDR3 is TGTGCCAGCAGTCAGTCGGAGTTTTGGCCCCAGCATTTT. Its translation: CASSQSEFWPQHF.